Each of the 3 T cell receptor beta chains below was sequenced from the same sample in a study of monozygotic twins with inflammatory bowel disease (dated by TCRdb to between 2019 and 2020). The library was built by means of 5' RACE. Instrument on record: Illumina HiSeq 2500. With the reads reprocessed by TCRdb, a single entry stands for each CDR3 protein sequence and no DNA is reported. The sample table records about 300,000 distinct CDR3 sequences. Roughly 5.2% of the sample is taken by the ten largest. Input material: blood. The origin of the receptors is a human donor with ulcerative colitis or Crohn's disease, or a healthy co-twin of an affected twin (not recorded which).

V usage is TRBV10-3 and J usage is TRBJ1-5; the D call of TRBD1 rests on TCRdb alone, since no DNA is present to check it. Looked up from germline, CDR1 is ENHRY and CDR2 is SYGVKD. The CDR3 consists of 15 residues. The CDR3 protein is CAISEGGKSNQPQHF.

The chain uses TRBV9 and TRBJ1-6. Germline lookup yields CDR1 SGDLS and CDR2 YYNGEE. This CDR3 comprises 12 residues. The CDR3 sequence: CASSANLGPLHF.

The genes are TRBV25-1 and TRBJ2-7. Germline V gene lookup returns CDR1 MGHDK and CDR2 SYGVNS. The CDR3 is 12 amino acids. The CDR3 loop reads CASKAGPYEQYF.